Below, 24 T cell receptor beta chains from the same sample are listed, as sequenced in a study of shared clonotypes between healthy human individuals (dated by TCRdb to 2020 to 2021). Library method: the immunoSEQ multiplex PCR assay. In its TCRdb copy, this immuneACCESS table keeps in-frame sequences only and misses some clones. Where compared with another copy, unresolved V genes explain less than half of these, and the others have no known cause. Within this sample are some 980,000 clones, with less than 85% of them counted one time only. Over 1.3% of the sample goes to the ten largest clones. The sequenced sample consisted of memory CD4+ T cells sorted from blood. The cell subset or site label here, explained by the study, means: CD45RA-negative fraction. Every receptor here comes from a man in his late teens or twenties in good health.

The gene calls are TRBV6-5 and TRBJ2-7, with D tentatively TRBD1 or TRBD2 (6 bases each). The CDR3 is made up of 15 amino acids. CDR1 is MNHEY, CDR2 SVGAGI, per germline. Trimming shortened V by 2 bases and J by 1 base, and 12 bases separated the two germline ends. The CDR3 is CASSYRQGRSYEQYF. The DNA of the CDR3 is TGTGCCAGCAGTTACCGGCAGGGGAGGTCCTACGAGCAGTACTTC.

The chain couples TRBV13 to TRBJ2-5; a possible D gene is TRBD1 (6 bases). V lost 4 bases and J lost 7, with 16 bases in between. Germline values: CDR1 PRHDT, CDR2 FYEKMQ (reference sequence). This CDR3 region has 14 residues. The CDR3 protein is CASSWGHPLGTQYF. CDR3 nucleotide sequence: TGTGCCAGCAGCTGGGGACACCCATTGGGGACCCAGTACTTC.

This clone was seen many times. The chain is built from TRBV16 and TRBJ1-1; no definite D call. Germline lookup yields CDR1 KGHSY and CDR2 FQNENV. The CDR3 extends over 15 amino acids. Trimming took off 4 bases at V and 0 bases at J, with 12 bases between the two ends. CDR3 in DNA: TGTGCCAGCAGCCGGAATAGGGCGATGAACACTGAAGCTTTCTTT. Amino acid sequence: CASSRNRAMNTEAFF.

This rearrangement joins TRBV10-1 to TRBJ1-1; no firm D call. The CDR3 is made up of 19 amino acids. Germline CDR1 is WNHNN and CDR2 is SYGVQD (reference sequence). V gave up 4 bases and J gave up 0 bases, with 24 bases separating them. The CDR3 coding sequence is TGCGCCAGCAGTGTAATCCAAGACGGCTTCCTTTCAATGAACACTGAAGCTTTCTTT. This sequence encodes CASSVIQDGFLSMNTEAFF.

The chain links TRBV11-2 to TRBJ1-6; unclear D gene. Germline CDR1 and CDR2: SGHAT and FQNNGV. V lost 6 bases, J lost 7 bases, and 10 bases lay in between. CDR3 length: 13 amino acids. CDR3 loop: CASSTNGNSPLHF. CDR3 nucleotides: TGTGCCAGCAGTACTAACGGGAATTCACCCCTCCACTTT.

The chain combines TRBV10-1 with TRBJ2-1, with 12 bases matching TRBD2. The germline gives CDR1 WNHNN, CDR2 SYGVQD (reference sequence). This CDR3 contains 16 residues. The J segment lost 8 bases and the V segment lost 1 base, leaving 6 bases of the junction unmatched. The CDR3 reads CASSELGTSGYHEQFF. The CDR3 DNA reads as TGCGCCAGCAGTGAGTTAGGGACTAGCGGGTACCATGAGCAGTTCTTC.

The chain employs TRBV29-1 and TRBJ2-4, with 12 nucleotides matching TRBD1. The CDR3 runs 14 residues. The trim removed 4 bases at V and 7 bases at J, leaving 5 bases unmatched. The germline gives CDR1 SQVTM, CDR2 ANQGSEA. For the CDR3, the DNA is TGCAGCGTTGGGGACAGGGGGCTTATCAACATTCAGTACTTC. Its translation: CSVGDRGLINIQYF.

The chain recombines TRBV9 with TRBJ2-2, with D possibly being TRBD1 (6 bases). There are 15 residues in the CDR3. Looked up from germline, CDR1 is SGDLS and CDR2 is YYNGEE. Trimming took 2 bases from V and 3 from J, leaving 11 bases between them. CDR3 protein: CASSVTGTYTGELFF. The DNA of the CDR3 is TGTGCCAGCAGCGTGACCGGGACATACACCGGGGAGCTGTTTTTT.

V is TRBV19 and J is TRBJ2-7, with 10 positions matching TRBD1. V was pared by 4 bases and J by 2 bases, with 2 bases of the junction left unmatched. The germline V gene has CDR1 LNHDA and CDR2 SQIVND (reference sequence). The CDR3 is made up of 14 amino acids. The DNA of the CDR3 is TGTGCCAGTAGTACGACAGGGGGCACCTACGAGCAGTACTTC. As protein: CASSTTGGTYEQYF.

The gene calls are TRBV7-2 and TRBJ1-2; D is uncertain. This CDR3 region has 16 residues. V was trimmed by 5 bases and J by 3 bases, leaving 19 bases between them. Germline V CDR1 and CDR2: SGHTA, FQGNSA. Here the CDR3 DNA reads TGTGCCAGCAGCCCATCTGGACCGGGAGTATACTATGGCTACACCTTC. This sequence encodes CASSPSGPGVYYGYTF.

V is TRBV2 and J is TRBJ2-2; maybe TRBD1 (7 bases). Germline V gene data show CDR1 as SNHLY and CDR2 as FYNNEI. This CDR3 spans 14 amino acids. V shed 8 bases and J shed 2 bases, with 12 bases lying between them. CDR3 protein: CASLRGENTGELFF. The CDR3 DNA sequence: TGTGCCAGCCTCAGGGGGGAAAACACCGGGGAGCTGTTTTTT.

Regarding this clone: This CDR3 is also generated by other DNA sequences in the sample. V is TRBV18 and J is TRBJ2-5; D might be TRBD1 (6 bases). The V end was cut by 6 bases, the J end by 5 bases, with 16 bases between. The CDR3 runs to 14 residues. The germline gives CDR1 KGHSH, CDR2 LQKENI. This CDR3 reads CASSPGTTWETQYF. In DNA form, the CDR3 reads TGTGCCAGCTCGCCCGGGACAACCTGGGAGACCCAGTACTTC.

This clone was picked up a small number of times. The J gene is TRBJ2-3, the V gene TRBV4-3; TRBD2 aligns across 14 bases. The V gene's germline CDR1 is LGHNA and CDR2 YSLEER. The CDR3 length is 16 residues. V gave up 5 bases and J gave up 5 bases; unmatched junction bases: 6. CDR3 loop: CASSTSGLAGVDTQYF. The CDR3 DNA sequence: TGCGCCAGCAGCACTTCGGGACTAGCGGGAGTAGATACGCAGTATTTT.

This clone has only one observation. The V call is TRBV6-6, the J call TRBJ2-1, with 12 bases matching TRBD1. The trim removed 5 bases at V and 4 bases at J, leaving 3 bases unmatched. Germline assignment: CDR1 MNHNY and CDR2 SVGAGI (reference sequence). The CDR3 spans 15 residues. CDR3 protein: CASSMGQGAYNEQFF. The CDR3 coding sequence is TGTGCCAGCAGTATGGGACAGGGGGCTTACAATGAGCAGTTCTTC.

This rearrangement joins TRBV30 to TRBJ1-2; D remains ambiguous. V shed 5 bases and J shed 3 bases, with 13 bases lying between them. In germline, CDR1 is GTSNPN, CDR2 SVGIG (reference sequence). There are 13 residues in the CDR3. The CDR3 sequence: CAWRSEEYYGYTF. The CDR3 DNA is TGTGCCTGGCGATCGGAGGAATACTATGGCTACACCTTC.

The V call is TRBV28, the J call TRBJ1-2, with TRBD1 identical over 9 bases. The CDR3 has 15 amino acids. Germline V CDR1 and CDR2: MDHEN, SYDVKM. Germline trimming cut 7 bases from V and 8 bases from J; bases unmatched to any gene: 14. Here the CDR3 DNA reads TGTGCCAGCACCGTGGGGGGGACAGGGCTATTCGGCTACACCTTC. Its protein is CASTVGGTGLFGYTF.

The chain employs TRBV10-3 and TRBJ1-1; TRBD1 agrees at 7 bases. J lost 1 base, V lost 0 bases, and 5 bases had no gene match. The CDR3 spans 16 residues. Germline CDR1 ENHRY, CDR2 SYGVKD. CDR3 bases: TGTGCCATCAGTGAGTCGGGACAGCTAACGAACACTGAAGCTTTCTTT. Protein product: CAISESGQLTNTEAFF.

The gene calls are TRBV30 and TRBJ2-5, with 7 positions matching TRBD2. The CDR3 totals 15 residues. In germline, CDR1 is GTSNPN, CDR2 SVGIG (reference sequence). With 3 bases clipped from V and 5 bases from J, the junction kept 12 bases outside the gene matches. CDR3 in DNA: TGTGCCTGGAGGAGTACCGCTAGCGGTCGGGAGACCCAGTACTTC. This sequence encodes CAWRSTASGRETQYF.

The chain has TRBV5-8 and TRBJ2-5; possibly TRBD2 for D (7 bases). The CDR3 sequence is 14 residues long. The germline V gene has CDR1 SGHTS and CDR2 YDEGEE. The ends were cut back, 4 bases at V and 1 base at J, with 11 bases in the middle. For the CDR3, the DNA is TGTGCCAGCAGCAAGGGGGGGACCCAAGAGACCCAGTACTTC. The encoded protein is CASSKGGTQETQYF.

The chain uses TRBV5-1 and TRBJ2-5; D perhaps matches TRBD1 (6 bases). This CDR3 contains 13 residues. Trimming left V 7 bases short and J 4 bases short, with 14 bases between. Germline V gives CDR1 SGHRS, CDR2 YFSETQ. CDR3 sequence: CASGTGSGETQYF. The DNA for the CDR3 is TGCGCCAGCGGAACAGGGAGTGGAGAGACCCAGTACTTC.

This clone has only a few counts. This chain links TRBV30 with TRBJ2-1; TRBD2 aligns across 10 bases. This CDR3 has 15 amino acids. Germline values: CDR1 GTSNPN, CDR2 SVGIG (reference sequence). V was clipped by 1 base and J by 6 bases; unmatched bases: 6. The CDR3 bases are TGTGCCTGGAGTGGCCGAGCGGGAGGGTTCAATGAGCAGTTCTTC. This gives the protein CAWSGRAGGFNEQFF.

The chain employs TRBV5-4 and TRBJ2-2; D is ambiguous. Trimming took 5 bases from V and 6 from J, leaving 14 bases between them. CDR3 length: 14 residues. Per germline, CDR1 SGHNT and CDR2 YYREEE (reference sequence). CDR3 region: CASRESYLPGELFF. The CDR3 DNA follows: TGTGCCAGCAGGGAATCTTATCTCCCCGGGGAGCTGTTTTTT.

The chain joins TRBV5-1 to TRBJ1-2; TRBD1 is a possible D gene (6 bases). The germline V gene encodes CDR1 SGHRS and CDR2 YFSETQ. CDR3 length: 14 amino acids. The ends were cut back, 4 bases at V and 8 bases at J, with 18 bases in the middle. CDR3 in amino acids: CASSPGAQGYGYTF. CDR3 in DNA: TGCGCCAGCAGCCCCGGAGCACAGGGTTACGGCTACACCTTC.

The chain combines TRBV6-1 with TRBJ2-2; D uncertain. V lost 6 bases and J lost 6, with 11 bases in between. Germline loops: CDR1 MNHNS, CDR2 SASEGT. CDR3 size: 13 residues. The CDR3 reads CASRERWSGELFF. In nucleotides, the CDR3 is TGTGCCAGCAGGGAGAGGTGGTCCGGGGAGCTGTTTTTT.